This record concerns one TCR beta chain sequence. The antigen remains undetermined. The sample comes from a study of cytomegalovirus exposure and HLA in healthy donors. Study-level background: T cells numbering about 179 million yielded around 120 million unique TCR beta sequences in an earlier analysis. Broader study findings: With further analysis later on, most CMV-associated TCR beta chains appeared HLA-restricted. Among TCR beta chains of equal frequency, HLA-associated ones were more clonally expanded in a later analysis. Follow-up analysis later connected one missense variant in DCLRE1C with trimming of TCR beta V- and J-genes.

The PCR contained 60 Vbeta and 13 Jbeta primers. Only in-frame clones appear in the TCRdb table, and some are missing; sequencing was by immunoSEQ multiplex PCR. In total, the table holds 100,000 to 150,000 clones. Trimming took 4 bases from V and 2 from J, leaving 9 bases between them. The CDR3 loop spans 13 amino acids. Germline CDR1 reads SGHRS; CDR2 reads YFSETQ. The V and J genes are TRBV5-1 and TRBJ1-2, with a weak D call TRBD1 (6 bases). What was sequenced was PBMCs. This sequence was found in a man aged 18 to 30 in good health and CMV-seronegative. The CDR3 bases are TGCGCCAGCAGCACTGGACAGAACTATGGCTACACCTTC. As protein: CASSTGQNYGYTF.